Below, 23 T cell receptor beta chains from the same sample are listed, as sequenced in a study of shared clonotypes between healthy human individuals. Generated by immunoSEQ multiplex PCR, the TCRdb table keeps only in-frame clones and is missing some. The data show millions of clones, with 85% to 95% seen just once and under 0.15% held by the top ten. The sequenced sample was naive CD4+ T cells sorted from blood. Subset meaning: CD45RA+ positively selected. These receptors all come from a man aged 18 to 29 in good health.

This chain connects TRBV18 to TRBJ1-3, with D possibly TRBD1 on 6 matching bases. Trimming removed 4 bases from V and 0 bases from J, with 16 bases in between. This CDR3 comprises 17 residues. Germline assignment: CDR1 KGHSH and CDR2 LQKENI. The CDR3 here is CASSLRTGSSSGNTIYF. CDR3 nucleotides: TGTGCCAGCTCACTAAGAACAGGGTCGAGCTCTGGAAACACCATATATTTT.

This chain uses TRBV2 with TRBJ2-7, with D possibly being TRBD1 (6 bases). In germline, CDR1 is SNHLY, CDR2 FYNNEI. The CDR3 contains 14 residues. Trimming took 7 bases from V and 2 from J, leaving 15 bases between them. The CDR3 nucleotides read TGTGCCAGCATGGCCCGCGGACAGACCTACGAGCAGTACTTC. Translated, it gives CASMARGQTYEQYF.

The chain has TRBV2 and TRBJ2-7; 7 bases map to TRBD1. In germline, CDR1 is SNHLY, CDR2 FYNNEI. After removal of 2 bases from V and 2 bases from J, the junction contained 15 bases not matched to a gene. The CDR3 is 18 amino acids. The CDR3 reads CASSERFFVGQTTYEQYF. The CDR3 region has the DNA TGTGCCAGCAGTGAAAGGTTTTTTGTGGGACAGACTACCTACGAGCAGTACTTC.

This sequence joins TRBV6-5 and TRBJ1-5; TRBD1 matches at 7 bases. The germline gives CDR1 MNHEY, CDR2 SVGAGI. J gave up 6 bases and V 3 bases, and 8 bases lay outside the gene matches. The CDR3 consists of 15 residues. The CDR3 bases are TGTGCCAGCAGTTATTCACAGGGGTTAAGTCAGCCCCAGCATTTT. Residues: CASSYSQGLSQPQHF.

This clone was observed once. The chain is built from TRBV27 and TRBJ2-2; D ambiguous. CDR1 MNHEY and CDR2 SMNVEV come from the germline V gene (reference sequence). This CDR3 has 12 amino acids. With 6 bases removed from V and 2 bases from J, the gap between germline ends came to 4 bases. The CDR3 region is CASSGNTGELFF. The CDR3 DNA follows: TGTGCCAGCAGCGGAAACACCGGGGAGCTGTTTTTT.

The chain uses TRBV28 and TRBJ2-3; 8 nucleotides agree with TRBD2. The CDR3 length is 15 residues. Trimming took 6 bases from V and 4 from J; bases not matched to a gene: 9. CDR1 is MDHEN and CDR2 is SYDVKM in the germline V gene. The CDR3 sequence: CASREGLAGADTQYF. CDR3 bases: TGTGCCAGCAGAGAAGGACTAGCAGGCGCAGATACGCAGTATTTT.

V gene TRBV5-4 combines with J gene TRBJ2-5; D is undetermined. V was shortened by 1 base and J by 5 bases, with 9 bases between the two germline ends. Germline V CDR1 and CDR2: SGHNT, YYREEE (reference sequence). The CDR3 is 13 amino acids. Written as DNA, the CDR3 is TGTGCCAGCAGCTTGAAACTAAGCGAGACCCAGTACTTC. As protein: CASSLKLSETQYF.

The V call is TRBV5-1, the J call TRBJ1-1; 7 positions match TRBD1. There are 15 residues in the CDR3. CDR1 and CDR2 from the germline V gene are SGHRS and YFSETQ. V lost 4 bases, J lost 3 bases, and 9 bases stayed unmatched. The CDR3 reads CASSPGGGGDTEAFF. CDR3 DNA sequence: TGCGCCAGCAGCCCTGGAGGGGGCGGGGACACTGAAGCTTTCTTT.

V is TRBV21-1 and J is TRBJ2-7; the table calls TRBD2, which could not be checked here. TRBV21-1 is termed a pseudogene. The CDR3 extends over 20 amino acids. The CDR3 loop reads CASSKALWIAGALRSYEQYF. The CDR3 nucleotides read TGTGCCAGCAGCAAAGCGCTTTGGATAGCGGGGGCCCTCCGTTCCTACGAGCAGTACTTC.

The J gene is TRBJ2-7, the V gene TRBV11-2; unclear D gene. The CDR3 length is 15 residues. Trimming pared 0 bases from V and 3 bases from J, leaving 12 bases between. Germline V gene sequence: CDR1 SGHAT, CDR2 FQNNGV. The CDR3 loop reads CASSLERRLYYEQYF. CDR3 DNA: TGTGCCAGCAGCTTAGAGCGGCGGCTTTACTACGAGCAGTACTTC. The variable domain in full, with the rest retrieved from reference TRBV11-2 and TRBJ2-7, is EAGVAQSPRYKIIEKRQSVAFWCNPISGHATLYWYQQILGQGPKLLIQFQNNGVVDDSQLPKDRFSAERLKGVDSTLKIQPAKLEDSAVYLCASSLERRLYYEQYFGPGTRLTVT.

The chain employs TRBV19 and TRBJ1-1; D is ambiguous. The CDR3 sequence is 14 residues long. CDR1 is LNHDA, CDR2 SQIVND, per germline (reference sequence). Between the trimmed V and J ends, which lost 2 bases and 1 base, there was a span of 8 bases. The CDR3 reads CASSILPGNTEAFF. CDR3 nucleotide sequence: TGTGCCAGTAGTATATTACCCGGGAACACTGAAGCTTTCTTT.

This chain joins TRBV5-1 and TRBJ1-6, with D hard to call. The CDR3 is 13 amino acids. Trimming shortened V by 5 bases and J by 7 bases, and 10 bases separated the two germline ends. CDR1 is SGHRS, CDR2 YFSETQ, per germline. The CDR3 region has the DNA TGCGCCAGCAGGCCGAATTGGAATTCACCCCTCCACTTT. It yields the protein CASRPNWNSPLHF.

This chain uses TRBV5-4 with TRBJ2-3; D is possibly TRBD2 (5 bases). The germline CDR1 and CDR2 sequences are SGHNT and YYREEE (reference sequence). The germline V and J ends were trimmed by 0 bases and 2 bases, with 10 bases remaining between them. CDR3 length: 15 amino acids. CDR3 loop: CASSLDRLNTDTQYF. CDR3 nucleotides: TGTGCCAGCAGCTTGGACAGACTAAACACAGATACGCAGTATTTT.

This CDR3 is CASSLARPGQGMYTQYF. CDR3 bases: TGTGCCAGCAGCTTAGCGCGACCCGGACAGGGGATGTATACGCAGTATTTT. V and J are TRBV7-2 and TRBJ2-3; TRBD1 matches at 9 bases. J gave up 7 bases and V 0 bases, and 11 bases lay outside the gene matches. CDR3 length equals 17 residues. In germline, CDR1 is SGHTA, CDR2 FQGNSA.

The chain carries TRBV5-1 and TRBJ1-1; D is possibly TRBD1 (6 bases). Trimming removed 4 bases from V and 4 bases from J, with 14 bases in between. The CDR3 has 14 residues. Germline CDR1 is SGHRS and CDR2 is YFSETQ. The DNA of the CDR3 is TGCGCCAGCAGCGGGGACACCCCCTTCACTGAAGCTTTCTTT. This codes for CASSGDTPFTEAFF.

This clone has a single count. The rearrangement joins TRBV5-4 to TRBJ2-2; the D gene is possibly TRBD2 (6 bases). Germline CDR1 SGHNT, CDR2 YYREEE (reference sequence). The CDR3 runs to 19 residues. V lost 4 bases and J 0 bases, leaving 22 bases between the germline ends. For the CDR3, the DNA is TGTGCCAGCAGCGGTGGTGCGTCAGGGAGGTTTGCGAACACCGGGGAGCTGTTTTTT. Amino acids: CASSGGASGRFANTGELFF.

The CDR3 sequence is CASSESAAQETQYF. DNA for the CDR3: TGCGCCAGCAGTGAGTCGGCAGCTCAAGAGACCCAGTACTTC. The genes are TRBV10-1 and TRBJ2-5; the D is unclear. Trimming took off 0 bases at V and 2 bases at J, with 7 bases between the two ends. The CDR3 runs to 14 residues. Germline CDR1 WNHNN, CDR2 SYGVQD (reference sequence).

The chain carries TRBV28 and TRBJ2-1, with 14 nucleotides matching TRBD2. The junction had 12 bases not matched to a gene; V was cut back by 5 bases and J by 9 bases. This CDR3 is built from 17 residues. Germline CDR1 is MDHEN and CDR2 is SYDVKM. In DNA form, the CDR3 reads TGTGCCAGCAGTCTCCCCGGGACTAGCGGGAGCTCACGTGAGCAGTTCTTC. Its translation is CASSLPGTSGSSREQFF.

The chain couples TRBV28 to TRBJ1-3, with D possibly TRBD1 on 5 matching bases. The CDR3 covers 13 residues. V dropped 10 bases and J dropped 4 bases, with 14 bases sitting between them. Germline V gene data show CDR1 as MDHEN and CDR2 as SYDVKM. The CDR3 region is CATKRGLGNTIYF. The CDR3 DNA is TGTGCCACCAAGAGGGGTTTAGGAAACACCATATATTTT.

This sequence joins TRBV9 and TRBJ1-3, with a possible D match to TRBD1 (6 bases). The CDR3 has 16 residues. The V end lost 0 bases, the J end lost 0 bases, and 10 bases lay between the germline ends. Germline V lookup: CDR1 SGDLS, CDR2 YYNGEE. The CDR3 is CASSVGQASSGNTIYF. CDR3 nucleotide sequence: TGTGCCAGCAGCGTAGGACAGGCGAGCTCTGGAAACACCATATATTTT.

The chain uses TRBV7-9 and TRBJ2-4; D call uncertain. The germline gives CDR1 SEHNR, CDR2 FQNEAQ (reference sequence). Trimming took 3 bases from V and 1 from J, leaving 13 bases between them. This CDR3 is 16 amino acids long. The CDR3 loop reads CASSFPPLSAKNIQYF. The CDR3, as DNA: TGTGCCAGCAGCTTCCCCCCCTTATCTGCCAAAAACATTCAGTACTTC.

V is TRBV2 and J is TRBJ2-4; TRBD2 matches 8 bases. After removal of 3 bases from V and 0 bases from J, the junction contained 7 bases not matched to a gene. Germline-derived CDR1 and CDR2 are SNHLY and FYNNEI. The CDR3 contains 17 residues. This CDR3 reads CASSDRGGLLAKNIQYF. CDR3 nucleotides: TGTGCCAGCAGTGATCGGGGGGGGCTTCTAGCCAAAAACATTCAGTACTTC.

This chain uses TRBV19 with TRBJ2-7; the match to TRBD1 covers 8 bases. Unmatched junction bases numbered 7, after V lost 6 bases and J lost 0 bases. The CDR3 contains 15 residues. Germline lookup yields CDR1 LNHDA and CDR2 SQIVND (reference sequence). In DNA form, the CDR3 reads TGTGCCAGTAGCCCAGACAGGGGCAGCTCCTACGAGCAGTACTTC. It codes for CASSPDRGSSYEQYF.